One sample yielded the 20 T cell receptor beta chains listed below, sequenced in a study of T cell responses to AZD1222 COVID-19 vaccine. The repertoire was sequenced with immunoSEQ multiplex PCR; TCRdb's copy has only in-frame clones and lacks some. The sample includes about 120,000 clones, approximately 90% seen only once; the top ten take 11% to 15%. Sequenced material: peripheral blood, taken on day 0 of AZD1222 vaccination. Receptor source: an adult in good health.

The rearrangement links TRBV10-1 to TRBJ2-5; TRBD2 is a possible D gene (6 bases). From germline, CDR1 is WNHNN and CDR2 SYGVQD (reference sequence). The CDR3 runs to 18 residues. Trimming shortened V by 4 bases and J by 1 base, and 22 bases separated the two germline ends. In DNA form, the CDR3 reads TGCGCCAGCAGTGTACCAACTCCTAGGCGGGATTTCCAAGAGACCCAGTACTTC. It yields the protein CASSVPTPRRDFQETQYF.

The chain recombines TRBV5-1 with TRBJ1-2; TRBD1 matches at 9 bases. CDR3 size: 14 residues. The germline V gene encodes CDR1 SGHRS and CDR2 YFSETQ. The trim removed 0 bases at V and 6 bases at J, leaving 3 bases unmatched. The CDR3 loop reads CASSLGQGDDGYTF. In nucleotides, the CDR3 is TGCGCCAGCAGCTTGGGACAGGGGGACGATGGCTACACCTTC.

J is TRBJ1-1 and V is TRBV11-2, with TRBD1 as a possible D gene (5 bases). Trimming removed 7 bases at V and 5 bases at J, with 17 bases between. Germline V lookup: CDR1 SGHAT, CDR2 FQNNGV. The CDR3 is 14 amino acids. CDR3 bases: TGTGCCAGCACCCCTGGGGCAGGCGGAACTGAAGCTTTCTTT. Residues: CASTPGAGGTEAFF.

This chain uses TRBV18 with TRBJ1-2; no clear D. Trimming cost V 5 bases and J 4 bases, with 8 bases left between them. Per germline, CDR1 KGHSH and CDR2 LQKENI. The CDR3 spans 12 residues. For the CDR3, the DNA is TGTGCCAGCTCAATAGGTACCTATGGCTACACCTTC. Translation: CASSIGTYGYTF.

DNA of the CDR3: TGTGCCAGCAGTTTGGGGAGAGGTGCCAAAAACATTCAGTACTTC. Its protein product is CASSLGRGAKNIQYF. This chain joins TRBV28 and TRBJ2-4; maybe TRBD2 (5 bases). CDR1 and CDR2 from the germline V gene are MDHEN and SYDVKM. V was cut by 3 bases and J by 1 base, with 10 bases left in between. CDR3 length equals 15 residues.

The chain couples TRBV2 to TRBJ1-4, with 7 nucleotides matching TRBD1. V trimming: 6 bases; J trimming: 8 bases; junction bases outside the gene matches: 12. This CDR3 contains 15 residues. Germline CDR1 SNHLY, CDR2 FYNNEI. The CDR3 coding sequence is TGTGCCAGCAGGGAGTCTAGACAGGGATGGGAAAAACTGTTTTTT. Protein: CASRESRQGWEKLFF.

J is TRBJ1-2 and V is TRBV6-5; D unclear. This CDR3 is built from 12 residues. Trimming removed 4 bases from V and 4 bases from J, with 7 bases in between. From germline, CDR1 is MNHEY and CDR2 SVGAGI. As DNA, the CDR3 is TGTGCCAGCAGTTTCGGGTCCTATGGCTACACCTTC. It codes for CASSFGSYGYTF.

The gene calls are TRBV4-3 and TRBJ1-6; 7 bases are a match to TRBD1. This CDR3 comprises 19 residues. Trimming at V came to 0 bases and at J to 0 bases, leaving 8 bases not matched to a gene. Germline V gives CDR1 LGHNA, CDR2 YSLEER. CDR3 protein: CASSQDSDRQSSYNSPLHF. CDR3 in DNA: TGCGCCAGCAGCCAAGATTCGGACAGGCAAAGCTCCTATAATTCACCCCTCCACTTT.

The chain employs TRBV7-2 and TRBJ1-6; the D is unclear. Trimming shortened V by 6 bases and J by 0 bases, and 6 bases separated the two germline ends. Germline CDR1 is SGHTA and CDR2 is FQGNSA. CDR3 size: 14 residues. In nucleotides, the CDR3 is TGTGCCAGCAGGCTGAGCTCCTATAATTCACCCCTCCACTTT. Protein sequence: CASRLSSYNSPLHF.

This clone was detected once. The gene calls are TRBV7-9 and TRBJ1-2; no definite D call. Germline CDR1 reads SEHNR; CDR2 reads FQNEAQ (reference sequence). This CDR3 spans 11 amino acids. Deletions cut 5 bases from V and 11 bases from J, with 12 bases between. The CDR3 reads CASSPTDRYTF. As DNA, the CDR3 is TGTGCCAGCAGCCCCACGGATCGGTACACCTTC.

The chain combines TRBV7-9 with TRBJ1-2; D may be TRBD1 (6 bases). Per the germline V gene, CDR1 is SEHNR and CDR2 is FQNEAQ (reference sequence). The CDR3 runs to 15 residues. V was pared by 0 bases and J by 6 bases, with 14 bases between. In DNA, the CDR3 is TGTGCCAGCAGCTTAGCTTCGGGACAACGGGATGGCTACACCTTC. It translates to CASSLASGQRDGYTF.

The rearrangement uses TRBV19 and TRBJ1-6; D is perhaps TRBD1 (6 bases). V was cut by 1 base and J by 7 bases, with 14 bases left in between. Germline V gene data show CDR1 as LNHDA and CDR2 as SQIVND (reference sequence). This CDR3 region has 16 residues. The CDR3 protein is CASSIGAGGWNSPLHF. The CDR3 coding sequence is TGTGCCAGTAGTATAGGGGCCGGGGGCTGGAATTCACCCCTCCACTTT.

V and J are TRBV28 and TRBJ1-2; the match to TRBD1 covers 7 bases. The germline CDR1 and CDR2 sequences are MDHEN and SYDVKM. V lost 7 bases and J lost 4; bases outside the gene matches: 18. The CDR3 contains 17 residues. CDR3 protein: CASTQDAGGLGSYGYTF. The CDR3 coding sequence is TGTGCCAGCACTCAAGACGCAGGGGGGCTGGGATCCTATGGCTACACCTTC.

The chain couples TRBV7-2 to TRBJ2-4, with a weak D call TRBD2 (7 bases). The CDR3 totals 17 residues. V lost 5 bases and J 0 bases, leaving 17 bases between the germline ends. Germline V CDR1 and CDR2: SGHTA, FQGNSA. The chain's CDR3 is CASSLARGGIAKNIQYF. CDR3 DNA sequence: TGTGCCAGCAGCCTTGCGAGGGGGGGAATAGCCAAAAACATTCAGTACTTC.

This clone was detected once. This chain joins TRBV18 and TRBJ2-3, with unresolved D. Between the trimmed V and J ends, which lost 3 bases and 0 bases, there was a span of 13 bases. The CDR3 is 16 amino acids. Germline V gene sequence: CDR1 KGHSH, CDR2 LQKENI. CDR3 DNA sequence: TGTGCCAGCTCACCGAACCCAGGCTGGAGCACAGATACGCAGTATTTT. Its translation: CASSPNPGWSTDTQYF.

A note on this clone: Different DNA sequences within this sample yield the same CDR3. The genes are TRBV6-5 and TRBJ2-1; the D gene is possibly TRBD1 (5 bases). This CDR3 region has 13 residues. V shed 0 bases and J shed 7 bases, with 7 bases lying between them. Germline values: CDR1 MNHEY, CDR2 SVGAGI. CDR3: CASSYSTGNEQFF. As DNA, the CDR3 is TGTGCCAGCAGTTACTCTACAGGAAATGAGCAGTTCTTC.

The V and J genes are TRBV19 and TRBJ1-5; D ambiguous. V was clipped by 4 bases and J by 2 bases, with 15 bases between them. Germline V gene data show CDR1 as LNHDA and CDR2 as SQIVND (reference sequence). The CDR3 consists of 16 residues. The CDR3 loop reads CASSSSKGTGNQPQHF. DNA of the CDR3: TGTGCCAGTAGTAGCTCCAAGGGTACGGGCAATCAGCCCCAGCATTTT.

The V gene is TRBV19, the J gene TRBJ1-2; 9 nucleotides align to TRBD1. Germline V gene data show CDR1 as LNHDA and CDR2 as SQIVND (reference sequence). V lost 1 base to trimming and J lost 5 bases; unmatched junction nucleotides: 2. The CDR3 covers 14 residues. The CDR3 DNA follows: TGTGCCAGTAGTATAGCCGGGACAGGGTATGGCTACACCTTC. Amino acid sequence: CASSIAGTGYGYTF.

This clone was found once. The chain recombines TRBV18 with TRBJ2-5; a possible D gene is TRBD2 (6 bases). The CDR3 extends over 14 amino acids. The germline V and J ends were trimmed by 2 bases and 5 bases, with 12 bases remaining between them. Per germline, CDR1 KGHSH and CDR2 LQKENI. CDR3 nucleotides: TGTGCCAGCTCACCAGGCGGGAATGGTGAGACCCAGTACTTC. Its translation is CASSPGGNGETQYF.

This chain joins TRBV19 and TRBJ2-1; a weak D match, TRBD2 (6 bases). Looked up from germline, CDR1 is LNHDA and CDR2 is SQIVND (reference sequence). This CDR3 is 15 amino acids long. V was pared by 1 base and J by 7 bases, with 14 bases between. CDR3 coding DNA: TGTGCCAGTAGTATAGGTGGGGGGATAGTAAATGAGCAGTTCTTC. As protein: CASSIGGGIVNEQFF.